This T cell receptor (beta chain) was identified in a study of regulatory T cells in long-lasting Graves disease. Points from the study as a whole: TCR diversity was lower in persistent Graves' patients (versus newly diagnosed ones). Persistent disease samples used TRBV28, TRBJ1-2 and TRBJ2-5 preferentially.

Construction of the TCR beta libraries employed iRepertoire HTBI primers in conjunction with Arm-PCR of CDR3 regions. Per the study methods: Under 75 TRBV and about 15 TRBJ segments were identified across samples. Each CDR3 protein gets one entry after TCRdb re-called the multiplex PCR reads with MiXCR. The authors' filters were not applied to this entry. The top ten hold 10% of the sample, which has some 500,000 distinct CDR3 sequences, around an eighth seen once. At least ten counts were recorded for this clonotype. No antigen is known for it. This sample's time point: newly diagnosed GD, antithyroid drugs for less than 3 months. RNA from PBMCs was the source of the TCR library. This CDR3 has 16 amino acids. Looked up from germline, CDR1 is MNHGY and CDR2 is SVAAGI. V was trimmed by 2 bases and J by 8 bases, leaving 16 bases between them. The sample was also linked to a second study, of T cells in Graves' hyperthyroidism and ophthalmopathy.

The chain combines TRBV6-9 with TRBJ1-6, with D possibly being TRBD1 (5 bases). This sequence originates from a man between 25 and 39 years old with Graves disease. The sequences come from peripheral blood mononuclear cells (PBMCs), collected at new diagnosis, from a patient treated with antithyroid drugs. The CDR3 reads CASSYQGLRGYSPLHF. CDR3 sequence (DNA): TGTGCCAGCAGTTATCAAGGGCTACGGGGGTATTCACCCCTCCACTTT.